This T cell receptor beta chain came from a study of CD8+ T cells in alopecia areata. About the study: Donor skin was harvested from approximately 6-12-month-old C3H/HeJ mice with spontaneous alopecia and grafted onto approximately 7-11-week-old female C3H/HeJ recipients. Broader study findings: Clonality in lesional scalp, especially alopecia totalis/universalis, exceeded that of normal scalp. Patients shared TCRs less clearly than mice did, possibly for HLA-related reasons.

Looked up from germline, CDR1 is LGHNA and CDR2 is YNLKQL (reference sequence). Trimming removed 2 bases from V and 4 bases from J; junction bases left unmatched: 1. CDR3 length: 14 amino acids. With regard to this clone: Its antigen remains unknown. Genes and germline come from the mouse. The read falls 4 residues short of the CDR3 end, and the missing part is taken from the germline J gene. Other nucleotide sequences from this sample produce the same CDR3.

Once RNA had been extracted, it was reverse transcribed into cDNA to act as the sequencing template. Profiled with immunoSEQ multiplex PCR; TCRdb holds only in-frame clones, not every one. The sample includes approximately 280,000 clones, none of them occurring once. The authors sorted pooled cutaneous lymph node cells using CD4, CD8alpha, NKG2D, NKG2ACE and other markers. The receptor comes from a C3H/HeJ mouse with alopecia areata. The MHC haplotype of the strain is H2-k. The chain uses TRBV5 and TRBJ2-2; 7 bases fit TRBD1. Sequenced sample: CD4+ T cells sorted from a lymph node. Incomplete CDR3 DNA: TGTGCCAGCAGCCAAACAGGGGCCACCGGG. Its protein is CASSQTGATG. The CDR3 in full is CASSQTGATGQLYF.